Listed below are T cell receptor beta chains from one sample, sequenced in a study of OX40 agonist ivuxolimab in advanced cancers. The method was immunoSEQ multiplex PCR; TCRdb's version includes in-frame clones alone and lacks a portion of them. The sample has 10,000 to 15,000 clones; around 80% are singletons. The sequencing used CD4+ or CD8+ T cells sorted from blood, collected in a trial of the OX40 agonist ivuxolimab. The receptors come from an adult with an advanced solid tumor such as melanoma, head and neck, liver or kidney cancer. Each CDR3 is given with its conserved first and last residue. The D gene is left open where the match is weak. Only part of the rows carry a size: once, few, many, or a class if the clone is expanded.

v_gene: TRBV4-3; d_gene: .; j_gene: TRBJ2-3; abundance: few; CDR3nt: TGCGCCAGCAGCCAAGAGGTAGTAGAGGGAGATACGCAGTATTTT; CDR3aa: CASSQEVVEGDTQYF
v_gene: TRBV10-3; d_gene: .; j_gene: TRBJ2-5; abundance: once; CDR3nt: TGTGCCATCAACTCCGACGGGCCGTGGCAAGAGACCCAGTACTTC; CDR3aa: CAINSDGPWQETQYF
v_gene: TRBV28; d_gene: .; j_gene: TRBJ2-7; abundance: once; CDR3nt: TGTGCCAGCACCGGGCTCCACGGCCCCCGCTACGAGCAGTACTTC; CDR3aa: CASTGLHGPRYEQYF
v_gene: TRBV28; d_gene: .; j_gene: TRBJ1-3; abundance: .; CDR3nt: TGTGCCAGCAGTTTTGGTGGGACTGGAAACACCATATATTTT; CDR3aa: CASSFGGTGNTIYF
v_gene: TRBV6-1; d_gene: .; j_gene: TRBJ1-2; abundance: .; CDR3nt: TGTGCCAGCAGTCCACACTATGGCTACACCTTC; CDR3aa: CASSPHYGYTF
v_gene: TRBV7-6; d_gene: .; j_gene: TRBJ2-5; abundance: .; CDR3nt: TGTGCCAGCAGCCACAATGGGGGTATAGGGCGCCCAGAGACCCAGTACTTC; CDR3aa: CASSHNGGIGRPETQYF
v_gene: TRBV11-2; d_gene: .; j_gene: TRBJ2-7; abundance: .; CDR3nt: TGTGCCAGCAGCTTAGAGGTAGTCTACTACGAGCAGTACTTC; CDR3aa: CASSLEVVYYEQYF
v_gene: TRBV27; d_gene: .; j_gene: TRBJ1-5; abundance: medium-sized; CDR3nt: TGTGCCAGCAGTCCCGGACAGTCCTTTCCCCAGCATTTT; CDR3aa: CASSPGQSFPQHF
v_gene: TRBV7-9; d_gene: .; j_gene: TRBJ2-3; abundance: .; CDR3nt: TGTGCCAGCAGTTTCACCCGACGGGGGTCTACAGATACGCAGTATTTT; CDR3aa: CASSFTRRGSTDTQYF
v_gene: TRBV30; d_gene: .; j_gene: TRBJ2-2; abundance: .; CDR3nt: TGTGCCTGGATCCGAGGCGCCGGGGAGCTGTTTTTT; CDR3aa: CAWIRGAGELFF
v_gene: TRBV7-2; d_gene: .; j_gene: TRBJ2-3; abundance: .; CDR3nt: TGTGCCAGCAGCTTCTCCCCAGATACGCAGTATTTT; CDR3aa: CASSFSPDTQYF
v_gene: TRBV27; d_gene: .; j_gene: TRBJ2-1; abundance: .; CDR3nt: TGTGCCAGCAGTGCCGCGGGAGAGCAGTTCTTC; CDR3aa: CASSAAGEQFF
v_gene: TRBV4-3; d_gene: TRBD1; j_gene: TRBJ2-3; abundance: .; CDR3nt: TGCGCCAGCAGCCAAGATTCCCAGGGGGCAGATACGCAGTATTTT; CDR3aa: CASSQDSQGADTQYF